Listed below are T cell receptor beta chains from one sample, sequenced in a study of early stage breast cancer tumors. Only in-frame clones appear in the TCRdb table, and some are missing; sequencing was by immunoSEQ multiplex PCR. This table holds tens of thousands of clones, around 80% found once. Sequenced sample: blood. The receptor source for this set is a person in their sixties or seventies with breast cancer. The CDR3 runs from the conserved cysteine through the conserved F or W. Fields, in order: clone size, V gene, J gene, D gene, CDR3 DNA, CDR3 protein. The D gene is left open where the match is weak. Size values are once, few and many counts, or a class for expanded clones, and some rows have none.

clone_size: .
v_call: TRBV5-4
j_call: TRBJ2-5
d_call: .
cdr3_nt: TGTGCCAGCAGCACGGGTGGTGTCAGTATTCTCCAAGAGACCCAGTACTTC
cdr3_aa: CASSTGGVSILQETQYF

clone_size: few
v_call: TRBV30
j_call: TRBJ1-1
d_call: .
cdr3_nt: TGTGCCTGGAGTGTACAAGGGAACACTGAAGCTTTCTTT
cdr3_aa: CAWSVQGNTEAFF

clone_size: .
v_call: TRBV27
j_call: TRBJ2-2
d_call: .
cdr3_nt: TGTGCCAGCAGCCCATTGGGTATCGCCGGGGAGCTGTTTTTT
cdr3_aa: CASSPLGIAGELFF

clone_size: .
v_call: TRBV5-4
j_call: TRBJ1-1
d_call: .
cdr3_nt: TGTGCCAGCAGCTTGTACAGGGATGGGAGAAACGGTCGCACTGAAGCTTTCTTT
cdr3_aa: CASSLYRDGRNGRTEAFF

clone_size: .
v_call: TRBV27
j_call: TRBJ2-4
d_call: .
cdr3_nt: TGTGCCAGCAGTTTATTAGCAGGGGAGGACATTCAGTACTTC
cdr3_aa: CASSLLAGEDIQYF

clone_size: once
v_call: TRBV11-2
j_call: TRBJ2-2
d_call: .
cdr3_nt: TGTGCCAGCAGCATCGCCGGGACGGTGAACACCGGGGAGCTGTTTTTT
cdr3_aa: CASSIAGTVNTGELFF

clone_size: .
v_call: TRBV7-2
j_call: TRBJ2-1
d_call: TRBD2
cdr3_nt: TGTGCCAGCAGCTTAGCGGAGGTGGGAGCGGGAGGGCGGCTGTTCTTC
cdr3_aa: CASSLAEVGAGGRLFF

clone_size: once
v_call: TRBV28
j_call: TRBJ1-1
d_call: .
cdr3_nt: TGTGCCAGCAGGGTGAACACTGAAGCTTTCTTT
cdr3_aa: CASRVNTEAFF

clone_size: once
v_call: TRBV5-8
j_call: TRBJ1-1
d_call: TRBD1
cdr3_nt: TGTGCCAGCAGCTCCGGGACAGGGGTTTTCAGCACTGAAGCTTTCTTT
cdr3_aa: CASSSGTGVFSTEAFF

clone_size: .
v_call: TRBV23-1
j_call: TRBJ1-1
d_call: .
cdr3_nt: TGCGCCAGCAGTCAAGTCGGCGGGAAAATCGTCGAGGGCACTGAAGCTTTCTTT
cdr3_aa: CASSQVGGKIVEGTEAFF

clone_size: .
v_call: TRBV18
j_call: TRBJ1-4
d_call: .
cdr3_nt: TGTGCCAGCTCACCGGGTGACCTTAATGAAAAACTGTTTTTT
cdr3_aa: CASSPGDLNEKLFF

clone_size: .
v_call: TRBV19
j_call: TRBJ2-6
d_call: .
cdr3_nt: TGTGCCAGTCAGGGGGGCTACTCTGGGGCCAACGTCCTGACTTTC
cdr3_aa: CASQGGYSGANVLTF

clone_size: .
v_call: TRBV6-5
j_call: TRBJ1-1
d_call: .
cdr3_nt: TGTGCCAGCAGTGACACCGGGGACGGGGCTTTCTTT
cdr3_aa: CASSDTGDGAFF

clone_size: few
v_call: TRBV10-2
j_call: TRBJ2-7
d_call: .
cdr3_nt: TGCGCCAGCAGTGTTCGGGTTAGCGAGCAGTACTTC
cdr3_aa: CASSVRVSEQYF

clone_size: .
v_call: TRBV6-4
j_call: TRBJ2-3
d_call: .
cdr3_nt: TGTGCCAGCAGCCCCGACAGGATTTCAGATACGCAGTATTTT
cdr3_aa: CASSPDRISDTQYF

clone_size: few
v_call: TRBV5-1
j_call: TRBJ1-4
d_call: .
cdr3_nt: TGCGCCAGCAGCTTGGCCCTAGCAACTAATGAAAAACTGTTTTTT
cdr3_aa: CASSLALATNEKLFF

clone_size: .
v_call: TRBV27
j_call: TRBJ1-1
d_call: .
cdr3_nt: TGTGCCAGCAGCCGGGAGGAGGGCACTGAAGCTTTCTTT
cdr3_aa: CASSREEGTEAFF

clone_size: .
v_call: TRBV6-5
j_call: TRBJ1-1
d_call: .
cdr3_nt: TGTGCCAGCAGTTCAGCTTTCTTT
cdr3_aa: CASSSAFF

clone_size: .
v_call: TRBV28
j_call: TRBJ2-3
d_call: .
cdr3_nt: TGTGCCAGCAGCCCTCCGGGGGCGACAGATACGCAGTATTTT
cdr3_aa: CASSPPGATDTQYF

clone_size: once
v_call: TRBV7-2
j_call: TRBJ2-7
d_call: .
cdr3_nt: TGTGCCAGCAGCCCTCAGACCCAGAATGGGTACGAGCAGTACTTC
cdr3_aa: CASSPQTQNGYEQYF

clone_size: .
v_call: TRBV7-2
j_call: TRBJ2-7
d_call: .
cdr3_nt: TGTGCCAGCAGCTTAGGTTACAGGATGAAATCCGAGCAGTACTTC
cdr3_aa: CASSLGYRMKSEQYF

clone_size: .
v_call: TRBV19
j_call: TRBJ2-2
d_call: TRBD1
cdr3_nt: TGTGCCAGTATCCGGACAGGGAGTACCGGGGAGCTGTTTTTT
cdr3_aa: CASIRTGSTGELFF

clone_size: .
v_call: TRBV30
j_call: TRBJ2-1
d_call: .
cdr3_nt: TGTGTCTGGATGAAGAGGAGGTACAATGAGCAGTTCTTC
cdr3_aa: CVWMKRRYNEQFF

clone_size: .
v_call: TRBV9
j_call: TRBJ2-7
d_call: TRBD2
cdr3_nt: TGTGCCAGCAGCGCCTCGGGGAAAGCGGGGGGTCTGGGCTACGAGCAGTACTTC
cdr3_aa: CASSASGKAGGLGYEQYF

clone_size: .
v_call: TRBV2
j_call: TRBJ2-6
d_call: .
cdr3_nt: TGTGCCAGCAACAAGGTGGTCTCTGGGGCCAACGTCCTGACTTTC
cdr3_aa: CASNKVVSGANVLTF

clone_size: .
v_call: TRBV11-2
j_call: TRBJ2-5
d_call: TRBD1
cdr3_nt: TGTGCCAGCAGCTTAGGAAGGGGGCGTCGATTCGGAGAGACCCAGTACTTC
cdr3_aa: CASSLGRGRRFGETQYF

clone_size: .
v_call: TRBV5-6
j_call: TRBJ2-2
d_call: .
cdr3_nt: TGTGCCAGCAGCCAACCCATACAGGGAGACACCGGGGAGCTGTTTTTT
cdr3_aa: CASSQPIQGDTGELFF

clone_size: .
v_call: TRBV11-3
j_call: TRBJ2-1
d_call: TRBD2
cdr3_nt: TGTGCCAGCAGCGGCCGTGGAGCGGGAGGGTACAATGAGCAGTTCTTC
cdr3_aa: CASSGRGAGGYNEQFF

clone_size: few
v_call: TRBV7-6
j_call: TRBJ1-6
d_call: .
cdr3_nt: TGTGCCAGCAGCTTAGAAAGGATGGGGGCAAATTCACCCCTCCACTTT
cdr3_aa: CASSLERMGANSPLHF

clone_size: .
v_call: TRBV4-1
j_call: TRBJ1-5
d_call: .
cdr3_nt: TGCGCCAGCAGCCAAGGAGCGGCAGATAATCAGCCCCAGCATTTT
cdr3_aa: CASSQGAADNQPQHF

clone_size: once
v_call: TRBV18
j_call: TRBJ2-1
d_call: TRBD2
cdr3_nt: TGTGCCAGCTCACCACCGGGACTAGCGGGGGGCGATGAGCAGTTCTTC
cdr3_aa: CASSPPGLAGGDEQFF

clone_size: few
v_call: TRBV30
j_call: TRBJ1-5
d_call: .
cdr3_nt: TGTGCCTGGAGTGTACGGGCAGGCGCTAGCAATCAGCCCCAGCATTTT
cdr3_aa: CAWSVRAGASNQPQHF

clone_size: .
v_call: TRBV5-1
j_call: TRBJ2-3
d_call: .
cdr3_nt: TGCGCCAGCAGCTTGAACCCCGGGAGCACAGATACGCAGTATTTT
cdr3_aa: CASSLNPGSTDTQYF

clone_size: .
v_call: TRBV4-2
j_call: TRBJ2-1
d_call: TRBD2
cdr3_nt: TGTGCCAGCAGCCCCGGGACTAGCGGGAGAGGGGCATCAAATGAGCAGTTCTTC
cdr3_aa: CASSPGTSGRGASNEQFF

clone_size: few
v_call: TRBV5-1
j_call: TRBJ2-1
d_call: .
cdr3_nt: TGCGCCAGCAGCTCGTACCGGGCTGAGGATGAGCAGTTCTTC
cdr3_aa: CASSSYRAEDEQFF